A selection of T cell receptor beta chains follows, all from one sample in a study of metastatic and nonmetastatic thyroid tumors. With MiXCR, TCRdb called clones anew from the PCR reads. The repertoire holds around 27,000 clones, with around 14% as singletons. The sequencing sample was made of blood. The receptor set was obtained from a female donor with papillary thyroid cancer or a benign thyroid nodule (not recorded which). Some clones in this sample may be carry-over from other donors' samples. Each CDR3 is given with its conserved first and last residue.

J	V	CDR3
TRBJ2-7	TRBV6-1	CASSAYSGTGSYEQYF
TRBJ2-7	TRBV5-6	CASSLSGWREQYF
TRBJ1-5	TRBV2	CASTADRGRQPQHF